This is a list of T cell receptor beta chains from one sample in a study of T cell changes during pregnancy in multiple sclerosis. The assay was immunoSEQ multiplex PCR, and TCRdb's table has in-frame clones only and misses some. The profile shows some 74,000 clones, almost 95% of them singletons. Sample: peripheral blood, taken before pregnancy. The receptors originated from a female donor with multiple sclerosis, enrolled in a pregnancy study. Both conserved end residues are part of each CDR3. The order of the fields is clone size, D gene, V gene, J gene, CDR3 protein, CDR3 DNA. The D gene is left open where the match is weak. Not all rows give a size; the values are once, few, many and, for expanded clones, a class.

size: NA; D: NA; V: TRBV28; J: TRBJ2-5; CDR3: CASRASTETQYF; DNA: TGTGCCAGCAGGGCTAGCACAGAGACCCAGTACTTC
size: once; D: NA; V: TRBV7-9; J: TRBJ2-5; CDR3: CASSPRGAGETQYF; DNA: TGTGCCAGCAGCCCGCGCGGGGCTGGGGAGACCCAGTACTTC
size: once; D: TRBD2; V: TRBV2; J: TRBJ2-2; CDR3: CASSEPFTVAGYTGELFF; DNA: TGTGCCAGCAGTGAACCCTTTACTGTAGCGGGGTACACCGGGGAGCTGTTTTTT
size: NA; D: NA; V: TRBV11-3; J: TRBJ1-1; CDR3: CASSIRWTVSTEAFF; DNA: TGTGCCAGCAGCATAAGATGGACAGTCAGCACTGAAGCTTTCTTT
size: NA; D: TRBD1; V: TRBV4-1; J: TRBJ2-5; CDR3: CASSQTGGETQYF; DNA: TGCGCCAGCAGCCAGACAGGGGGGGAGACCCAGTACTTC
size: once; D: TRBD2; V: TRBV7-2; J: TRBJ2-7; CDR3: CASSLAWTSGNGGEQYF; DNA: TGTGCCAGCAGCTTAGCTTGGACTAGCGGGAACGGAGGCGAGCAGTACTTC
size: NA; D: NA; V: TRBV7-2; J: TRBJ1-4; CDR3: CASSSGLLGEKLFF; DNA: TGTGCCAGCAGCTCAGGCCTGCTTGGGGAAAAACTGTTTTTT
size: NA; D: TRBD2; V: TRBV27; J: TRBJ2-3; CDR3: CASSLTSGSTDTQYF; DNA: TGTGCCAGCAGTTTGACTAGCGGGAGCACAGATACGCAGTATTTT
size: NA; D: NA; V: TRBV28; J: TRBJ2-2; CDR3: CASNPMSSRDTGELFF; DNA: TGTGCCAGCAACCCTATGAGCAGCCGGGACACCGGGGAGCTGTTTTTT
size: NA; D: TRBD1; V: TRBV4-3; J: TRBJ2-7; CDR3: CASSQDRTGGGYEQYF; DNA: TGCGCCAGCAGCCAAGATAGAACAGGGGGCGGGTACGAGCAGTACTTC
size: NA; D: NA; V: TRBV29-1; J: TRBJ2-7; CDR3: CSVGGSPYEQYF; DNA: TGCAGCGTTGGCGGAAGCCCCTACGAGCAGTACTTC
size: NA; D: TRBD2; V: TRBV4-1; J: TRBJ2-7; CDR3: CASRAVAGAYEQYF; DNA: TGCGCCAGCAGGGCCGTAGCGGGAGCCTACGAGCAGTACTTC
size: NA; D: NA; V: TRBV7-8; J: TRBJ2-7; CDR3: CASSALRRDYEQYF; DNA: TGTGCCAGCAGCGCCCTCCGCAGGGACTACGAGCAGTACTTC
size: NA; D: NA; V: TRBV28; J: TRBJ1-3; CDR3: CASIGGTFIRTIYF; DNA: TGTGCCAGCATCGGCGGGACGTTCATAAGAACCATATATTTT
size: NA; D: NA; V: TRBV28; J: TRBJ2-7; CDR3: CATSAYEQYF; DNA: TGTGCCACCTCCGCCTACGAGCAGTACTTC
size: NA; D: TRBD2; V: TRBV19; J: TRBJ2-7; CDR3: CASSIVGTSDYEQYF; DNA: TGTGCCAGTAGTATTGTCGGGACTAGCGATTACGAGCAGTACTTC
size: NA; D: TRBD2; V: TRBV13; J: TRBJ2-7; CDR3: CASSYTSGAAYEQYF; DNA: TGTGCCAGCAGCTACACTAGCGGGGCTGCCTACGAGCAGTACTTC
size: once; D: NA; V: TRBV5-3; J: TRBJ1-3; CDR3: CARSLRGGSGNTIYF; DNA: TGTGCCAGAAGCTTACGGGGGGGCTCTGGAAACACCATATATTTT
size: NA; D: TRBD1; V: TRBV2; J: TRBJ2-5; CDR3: CASSTGVGETQYF; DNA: TGTGCCAGCAGTACAGGGGTGGGAGAGACCCAGTACTTC
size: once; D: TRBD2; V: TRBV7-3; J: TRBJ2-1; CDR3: CASSLTSSGRDEQFF; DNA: TGTGCCAGCAGCTTAACTTCTAGCGGGAGGGATGAGCAGTTCTTC
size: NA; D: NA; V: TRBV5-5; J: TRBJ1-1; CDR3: CASSWQGGWDTEAFF; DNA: TGTGCCAGCAGCTGGCAGGGTGGTTGGGACACTGAAGCTTTCTTT
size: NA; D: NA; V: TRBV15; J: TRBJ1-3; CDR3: CATSTTGNTIYF; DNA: TGTGCCACCAGCACAACTGGAAACACCATATATTTT
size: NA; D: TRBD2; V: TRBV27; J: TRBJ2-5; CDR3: CASSRTSVEVETQYF; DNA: TGTGCCAGCAGCCGGACTAGCGTCGAGGTGGAGACCCAGTACTTC
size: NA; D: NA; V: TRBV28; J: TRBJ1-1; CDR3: CASSPFGDTYTEAFF; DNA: TGTGCCAGCAGCCCTTTCGGGGACACCTACACTGAAGCTTTCTTT
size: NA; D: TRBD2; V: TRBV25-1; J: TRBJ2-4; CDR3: CASKEAGGPKNIQYF; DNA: TGTGCCAGCAAGGAGGCGGGAGGGCCAAAAAACATTCAGTACTTC
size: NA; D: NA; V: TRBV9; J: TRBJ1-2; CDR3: CASSVTRTSNYGYTF; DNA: TGTGCCAGCAGCGTAACACGGACTTCTAACTATGGCTACACCTTC
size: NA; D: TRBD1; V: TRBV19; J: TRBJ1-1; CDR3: CASSIRNRGGTEAFF; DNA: TGTGCCAGTAGTATAAGGAACAGGGGAGGTACTGAAGCTTTCTTT
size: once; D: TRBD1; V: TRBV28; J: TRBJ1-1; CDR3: CASSLRDREIPEAFF; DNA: TGTGCCAGCAGTTTACGAGACAGGGAGATCCCTGAAGCTTTCTTT
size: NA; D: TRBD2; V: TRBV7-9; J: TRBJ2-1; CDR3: CATLAGNYNEQFF; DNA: TGTGCCACCTTAGCGGGAAACTACAATGAGCAGTTCTTC
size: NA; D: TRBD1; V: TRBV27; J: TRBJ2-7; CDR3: CASSSGTGFYEQYF; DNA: TGTGCCAGCAGTTCAGGGACAGGGTTCTACGAGCAGTACTTC